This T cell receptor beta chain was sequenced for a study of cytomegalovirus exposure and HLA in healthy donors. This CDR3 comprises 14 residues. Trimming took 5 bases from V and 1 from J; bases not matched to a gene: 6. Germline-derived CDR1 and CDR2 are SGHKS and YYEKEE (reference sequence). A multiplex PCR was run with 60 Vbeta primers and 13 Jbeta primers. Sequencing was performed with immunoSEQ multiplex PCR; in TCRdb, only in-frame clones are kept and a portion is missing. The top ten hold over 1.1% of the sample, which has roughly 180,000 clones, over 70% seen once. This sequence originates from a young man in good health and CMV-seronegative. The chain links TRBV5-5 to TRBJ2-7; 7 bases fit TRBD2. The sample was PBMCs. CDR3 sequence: CASRESSGSYEQYF. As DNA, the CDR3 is TGTGCCAGCAGGGAGTCTAGCGGATCCTACGAGCAGTACTTC.